Each of the 22 T cell receptor beta chains below was sequenced from the same sample in a study of shared clonotypes between healthy human individuals. Assay used: immunoSEQ multiplex PCR; TCRdb lists only in-frame clones, some missing. The data hold some 2,000,000 clones, with 90% to 97% observed a single time. Material for sequencing was naive CD4+ T cells sorted from blood. The subset here: CD45RA+ positively selected. The receptors stem from a young man in good health.

V and J are TRBV11-1 and TRBJ2-2; 7 positions match TRBD1. Looked up from germline, CDR1 is SGHAT and CDR2 is FQDESV (reference sequence). The CDR3 length is 15 residues. J lost 4 bases, V lost 1 base, and 3 bases had no gene match. The chain's CDR3 is CASSLVGGSTGELFF. The CDR3 nucleotides are TGTGCCAGCAGCTTAGTAGGGGGCAGCACCGGGGAGCTGTTTTTT.

As for this clone: The sample has other DNA sequences that encode this CDR3 too. The chain combines TRBV11-2 with TRBJ2-7, with D perhaps matching TRBD2 (5 bases). V dropped 6 bases and J dropped 2 bases, with 14 bases sitting between them. This CDR3 comprises 14 residues. The germline V gene has CDR1 SGHAT and CDR2 FQNNGV. CDR3 amino acids: CASSLGGSAYEQYF. CDR3 in DNA: TGTGCCAGCAGTCTGGGCGGGTCCGCCTACGAGCAGTACTTC.

The chain links TRBV5-1 to TRBJ2-1, with TRBD1 identical over 11 bases. Germline CDR1 and CDR2: SGHRS and YFSETQ. CDR3 length equals 16 residues. V lost 4 bases, J lost 4 bases, and 7 bases stayed unmatched. This CDR3 is CASSAPGQGVYNEQFF. CDR3 nucleotide sequence: TGCGCCAGCAGCGCGCCGGGACAGGGGGTATACAATGAGCAGTTCTTC.

The chain has TRBV30 and TRBJ2-7; maybe TRBD1 (6 bases). The CDR3 loop spans 12 amino acids. Germline values: CDR1 GTSNPN, CDR2 SVGIG (reference sequence). V lost 3 bases to trimming and J lost 6 bases, with 12 bases between them. Written as DNA, the CDR3 is TGTGCCTGGAGCGCAACAGGGCGCGAGCAGTACTTC. Translated: CAWSATGREQYF.

The V call is TRBV27, the J call TRBJ2-7; either TRBD1 or TRBD2 may supply D (5 bases each). Germline lookup yields CDR1 MNHEY and CDR2 SMNVEV (reference sequence). V dropped 6 bases and J dropped 2 bases, with 14 bases sitting between them. This CDR3 has 14 residues. The CDR3 sequence: CASRLERGPYEQYF. CDR3 in DNA: TGTGCCAGCAGGTTGGAGAGGGGCCCCTACGAGCAGTACTTC.

The V and J genes are TRBV27 and TRBJ2-1, with D unresolved. V lost 5 bases, J lost 9 bases, and 17 bases lay in between. Germline V gene sequence: CDR1 MNHEY, CDR2 SMNVEV (reference sequence). CDR3 size: 14 residues. This CDR3 reads CASSLQDVVGEQFF. The DNA for the CDR3 is TGTGCCAGCAGTCTCCAGGACGTGGTAGGTGAGCAGTTCTTC.

In nucleotides, the CDR3 is TGCAGCGTTGAAGTAGGGGCAGGGAACACCGGGGAGCTGTTTTTT. Translation gives CSVEVGAGNTGELFF. The chain uses TRBV29-1 and TRBJ2-2; possible D gene TRBD1, 5 bases. The CDR3 runs 15 residues. Germline loops: CDR1 SQVTM, CDR2 ANQGSEA. Trimming left V 1 base short and J 1 base short, with 10 bases between.

The V and J genes are TRBV7-9 and TRBJ2-2; possibly TRBD1 for D (6 bases). The CDR3 has 14 amino acids. V was cut by 5 bases and J by 5 bases, with 12 bases left in between. Germline V lookup: CDR1 SEHNR, CDR2 FQNEAQ (reference sequence). The CDR3 bases are TGTGCCAGCAGCGGACAGTCGGGAACCGGGGAGCTGTTTTTT. It is translated as CASSGQSGTGELFF.

This sequence joins TRBV28 and TRBJ2-7, with unresolved D. V was trimmed by 4 bases and J by 3 bases, leaving 10 bases between them. This CDR3 contains 13 residues. Germline V gene lookup returns CDR1 MDHEN and CDR2 SYDVKM. The chain's CDR3 is CASSSRTLYEQYF. The CDR3 DNA is TGTGCCAGCAGTTCCCGGACCCTCTACGAGCAGTACTTC.

V gene TRBV20-1 combines with J gene TRBJ2-1, with D perhaps matching TRBD1 or TRBD2 (5 bases each). CDR3 size: 11 residues. CDR1 is DFQATT and CDR2 is SNEGSKA in the germline V gene (reference sequence). V lost 5 bases and J 6 bases, leaving 8 bases between the germline ends. The CDR3 reads CSAFGGNEQFF. Here the CDR3 DNA reads TGCAGTGCTTTTGGGGGCAATGAGCAGTTCTTC.

Of note for this clone: The sample contains more than one DNA sequence encoding this CDR3. This chain connects TRBV18 to TRBJ1-1; 7 bases line up with TRBD1. With 3 bases clipped from V and 1 base from J, the junction kept 2 bases outside the gene matches. The germline CDR1 and CDR2 sequences are KGHSH and LQKENI. The CDR3 contains 14 residues. CDR3 loop: CASSPQGGNTEAFF. The CDR3 nucleotides are TGTGCCAGCTCACCGCAGGGGGGGAACACTGAAGCTTTCTTT.

The gene calls are TRBV7-9 and TRBJ1-3; TRBD1 is a possible D gene (5 bases). Germline assignment: CDR1 SEHNR and CDR2 FQNEAQ (reference sequence). Trimming left V 0 bases short and J 11 bases short, with 17 bases between. This CDR3 comprises 15 residues. Written as DNA, the CDR3 is TGTGCCAGCAGCTTAGCTCGCAGGGAAAGCATTTCCATATATTTT. Protein product: CASSLARRESISIYF.

To note about this clone: Other nucleotide sequences in the sample specify the same CDR3. This chain uses TRBV5-1 with TRBJ2-3; 7 bases are a match to TRBD1. CDR1 is SGHRS, CDR2 YFSETQ, per germline. Germline trimming cut 3 bases from V and 5 bases from J; bases unmatched to any gene: 6. CDR3 length equals 14 residues. The CDR3 DNA reads TGCGCCAGCAGCTCGACAGGGTCGGGAGATACGCAGTATTTT. It yields the protein CASSSTGSGDTQYF.

In regard to this clone: This specimen includes other DNA sequences encoding the same CDR3. The chain uses TRBV2 and TRBJ2-1, with D unclear. The V end was cut by 5 bases, the J end by 4 bases, with 6 bases between. The germline gives CDR1 SNHLY, CDR2 FYNNEI. CDR3 length equals 12 residues. This chain's CDR3 is CASSRSYNEQFF. In DNA, the CDR3 is TGTGCCAGCAGTAGGAGTTACAATGAGCAGTTCTTC.

V and J are TRBV30 and TRBJ2-1; 8 bases match TRBD2. CDR1 GTSNPN and CDR2 SVGIG come from the germline V gene (reference sequence). The junction had 8 bases not matched to a gene; V was cut back by 2 bases and J by 5 bases. The CDR3 spans 15 residues. The CDR3 DNA reads TGTGCCTGGAGTATTCAGGGACTAGGGAACAATGAGCAGTTCTTC. Protein product: CAWSIQGLGNNEQFF.

The chain has TRBV6-1 and TRBJ2-5; no firm D call. CDR1 and CDR2 from the germline V gene are MNHNS and SASEGT. CDR3 length equals 13 residues. Trimming took off 7 bases at V and 5 bases at J, with 14 bases between the two ends. The CDR3 nucleotides are TGTGCCAGCAAAAGGCCCTCGAGGGAGACCCAGTACTTC. Translation gives CASKRPSRETQYF.

This chain joins TRBV19 and TRBJ2-3; 12 bases agree with TRBD2. The CDR3 runs 15 residues. The trim removed 10 bases at V and 6 bases at J, leaving 11 bases unmatched. Germline lookup yields CDR1 LNHDA and CDR2 SQIVND (reference sequence). The CDR3 region has the DNA TGTGCCACCGCTAGCGGGAGGGCCGTCGGTGATACGCAGTATTTT. This translates into CATASGRAVGDTQYF. Full variable domain (remainder filled in from reference TRBV19 and TRBJ2-3): DGGITQSPKYLFRKEGQNVTLSCEQNLNHDAMYWYRQDPGQGLRLIYYSQIVNDFQKGDIAEGYSVSREKKESFPLTVTSAQKNPTAFYLCATASGRAVGDTQYFGPGTRLTVL.

CDR3 coding DNA: TGTGCCAGCAGTGAAGCTACAGGGGGCGGCACTGAAGCTTTCTTT. Protein sequence: CASSEATGGGTEAFF. The chain has TRBV6-1 and TRBJ1-1, with 9 nucleotides matching TRBD1. Trimming at V came to 0 bases and at J to 4 bases, leaving 3 bases not matched to a gene. The length of the CDR3 is 15 residues. Germline loops: CDR1 MNHNS, CDR2 SASEGT.

The rearrangement links TRBV7-9 to TRBJ1-2; the D is unclear. The length of the CDR3 is 11 residues. Looked up from germline, CDR1 is SEHNR and CDR2 is FQNEAQ (reference sequence). V was cut by 5 bases and J by 8 bases, with 9 bases left in between. The CDR3 DNA reads TGTGCCAGCAGCCGGCTAGGAGGCTACACCTTC. It translates to CASSRLGGYTF.

V gene TRBV7-2 combines with J gene TRBJ1-5; no clear D gene. V was cut by 1 base and J by 6 bases, with 7 bases left in between. Germline V gene data show CDR1 as SGHTA and CDR2 as FQGNSA. This CDR3 contains 13 residues. CDR3: CASSLVKGQPQHF. The CDR3 bases are TGTGCCAGCAGCTTAGTTAAGGGTCAGCCCCAGCATTTT.

On this clone itself: The same CDR3 can be traced to other DNA sequences in this sample. The genes are TRBV18 and TRBJ2-7, with D maybe TRBD2 (6 bases). Germline assignment: CDR1 KGHSH and CDR2 LQKENI. CDR3 length equals 14 residues. V was shortened by 0 bases and J by 2 bases, with 8 bases between the two germline ends. The DNA of the CDR3 is TGTGCCAGCTCACCACCAACGGGAGCCTACGAGCAGTACTTC. Protein sequence: CASSPPTGAYEQYF.

The chain employs TRBV7-9 and TRBJ2-3, with TRBD2 matching over 12 bases. The CDR3 length is 17 residues. V trimming: 4 bases; J trimming: 7 bases; junction bases outside the gene matches: 12. Germline CDR1 and CDR2: SEHNR and FQNEAQ (reference sequence). The CDR3 loop is CASSSMVLAGGRNTQYF. DNA of the CDR3: TGTGCCAGCAGCTCCATGGTTCTAGCGGGGGGGCGGAATACGCAGTATTTT.